This T cell receptor beta chain was recorded in a study of identical twins. Study outcomes and limitations: Cross-sectional statistical analysis, not tracking of the same donors, underpinned the conclusions.

TCRdb re-analysed the 5' RACE reads in MiXCR, keeping a single row per CDR3 protein. The sample includes about 690,000 distinct CDR3 sequences, around 20% of them seen just once. The CDR3 runs 16 residues. Germline loops: CDR1 DFQATT, CDR2 SNEGSKA (reference sequence). The V segment lost 2 bases and the J segment 5 bases; nucleotides outside the gene matches: 7. On this clonotype itself: Its antigen is unknown.

Another study also made use of these data, one on T cells expressing NK-cell markers.

The J gene is TRBJ2-2, the V gene TRBV20-1; 11 nucleotides agree with TRBD2. The sequenced sample was PBMCs. This receptor was obtained from a woman younger than 35 in good health. The CDR3 nucleotides read TGCAGTGCTAGACCTACTTGGACTAGCGGGACCGGGGAGCTGTTTTTT. Protein product: CSARPTWTSGTGELFF.